These 6 T cell receptor beta chains came from one sample sequenced in a study of blood T cell repertoires in COVID-19. Repertoires were generated with immunoSEQ multiplex PCR, while TCRdb's copy carries only in-frame clones and drops some. The data show about 180,000 clones, roughly 80% seen once. Sequences were obtained from PBMCs or T cells enriched from blood (not recorded which). The receptors come from a man aged 55-75 years who had been exposed to COVID-19.

The V gene is TRBV7-3, the J gene TRBJ1-1; a possible D gene is TRBD1 (6 bases). The CDR3 is made up of 15 amino acids. In germline, CDR1 is SGHTA, CDR2 FQGTGA. The V gene lost 3 bases and the J gene lost 5 bases, with 16 bases spanning the gap. The CDR3 region is CASSFQTGIFTEAFF. The DNA for the CDR3 is TGTGCCAGCAGCTTCCAAACAGGGATTTTTACTGAAGCTTTCTTT.

The rearrangement joins TRBV13 to TRBJ2-7; TRBD1 matches 10 bases. The CDR3 runs to 16 residues. Germline CDR1 reads PRHDT; CDR2 reads FYEKMQ (reference sequence). J lost 1 base, V lost 4 bases, and 7 bases had no gene match. The chain's CDR3 is CASSSLGGQGSYEQYF. CDR3 bases: TGTGCCAGCAGCTCCCTGGGGGGACAGGGGTCCTACGAGCAGTACTTC.

CDR3 coding DNA: TGTGCCAGCAGTGTGCGAGCGGGGGGGACTGAGCAGTTCTTC. Translated: CASSVRAGGTEQFF. The chain joins TRBV2 to TRBJ2-1; TRBD2 agrees at 10 bases. This CDR3 comprises 14 residues. Trimming took 4 bases from V and 9 from J; bases not matched to a gene: 6. Per germline, CDR1 SNHLY and CDR2 FYNNEI. Complete variable domain (other parts from reference TRBV2 and TRBJ2-1): EPEVTQTPSHQVTQMGQEVILRCVPISNHLYFYWYRQILGQKVEFLVSFYNNEISEKSEIFDDQFSVERPDGSNFTLKIRSTKLEDSAMYFCASSVRAGGTEQFFGPGTRLTVL.

J is TRBJ2-7 and V is TRBV25-1, with D possibly TRBD2 on 5 matching bases. Trimming took 7 bases from V and 2 from J, leaving 9 bases between them. Germline V CDR1 and CDR2: MGHDK, SYGVNS. The CDR3 is 12 residues long. CDR3 residues: CASNPGTYEQYF. The CDR3 DNA is TGTGCCAGCAACCCGGGGACCTACGAGCAGTACTTC.

The V call is TRBV3-1 (or the pseudogene TRBV3-2), the J call TRBJ1-2, with TRBD1 matching 10 bases. The germline V gene has CDR1 LGHDT and CDR2 YNNKEL (reference sequence). Losses at the gene ends were 3 bases for V and 8 bases for J; bases not matched to a gene: 9. The CDR3 totals 15 residues. The CDR3 protein is CASSHRGQGTGGYTF. CDR3 nucleotides: TGTGCCAGCAGCCATCGGGGACAGGGGACGGGAGGCTACACCTTC.

V and J are TRBV27 and TRBJ2-1; TRBD2 might be the D (5 bases). Looked up from germline, CDR1 is MNHEY and CDR2 is SMNVEV (reference sequence). CDR3 length equals 14 residues. V lost 3 bases and J 4 bases, leaving 10 bases between the germline ends. CDR3 sequence reads: CASSLSGVYNEQFF. CDR3 bases: TGTGCCAGCAGTTTGAGCGGAGTATACAATGAGCAGTTCTTC.